What follows describes a single T cell receptor beta chain. Its antigen target is currently unknown. Base quality data are lacking; no much larger clone is found one base away. This entry comes from a study of T cells in Graves' hyperthyroidism and ophthalmopathy (dated by TCRdb to between 2017 and 2020). The study in broad terms: Peripheral blood was sampled at the time of initial diagnosis, prior to any treatment. TCR V-J signatures able to tell the groups apart were searched for in a discovery cohort of 95 to 100 patients, of whom over 40 had Graves' ophthalmopathy and roughly 59 had stable Graves' hyperthyroidism. An independent validation cohort of under 20 hyperthyroidism patients and 17 patients who later progressed to ophthalmopathy tested prospective prediction of ophthalmopathy. For training and testing, the roughly 100 patients in the discovery cohort were randomly divided in a 7:3 ratio. In six Graves' hyperthyroidism patients, the study also compared T-cell repertoires from thyroid tissue with T-cell repertoires from blood. After sampling, hyperthyroidism patients received methimazole starting at 30 mg daily, and ophthalmopathy patients received high-dose intravenous methylprednisolone. The paper describes TCR Vbeta CDR3 sequencing of around 130 peripheral blood samples, made up of about 40 ophthalmopathy patients, approximately 76 hyperthyroidism patients and some 17 progressor patients.

Overall study results and their limits: Sample size was not statistically predetermined, and blinding of investigators to group allocation was not performed. A 13 V-J signature model separated ophthalmopathy from stable hyperthyroidism, with 87.88% sensitivity and roughly 84% specificity in cross-validation and 80%/75% in testing. In validation, the model predicted progression to ophthalmopathy a median of roughly six months before onset, with roughly 71% sensitivity and roughly 77% specificity. Most expanded thyroid clonotypes (frequency above 0.001) were also detected in blood, a finding suggesting that blood repertoires may reflect thyroid immune responses.

Moderately to severely active disease, a Clinical Activity Score of at least 3, a NOSPECS grade of at least 4, and a duration under 3 months were present in ophthalmopathy patients. Any patient with an uncontrolled infection, another autoimmune disease, pregnancy or lactation was excluded. Diagnoses relied on clinical symptoms, serum thyroxine and TRAb, thyroid ultrasound and orbital computed tomography. PBMCs were isolated from more than 8 ml of fresh peripheral blood by Ficoll-Paque density gradient centrifugation. Total RNA was extracted with Trizol reagent, and quality was checked on an Agilent 2100 Bioanalyzer. The TCR beta CDR3 regions were amplified from RNA transcripts. For the first round of RT-PCR on the TCR CDR3, the HTBI primer set was used together with the Qiagen OneStep RT-PCR kit. The libraries were constructed in a second round of multiplex PCR and then size-selected and purified. Sequencing of the libraries was done on an Illumina HiSeq2000 using paired-end 100 bp reads. The authors' analysis ran thus. SOAPnuke was used to process the raw data, throwing out any read that contained adapters or uncalled bases, had a mean Phred below 15, or lacked an exact constant-primer or identifier match. COPE v1.2.5 was used to merge the high-quality paired reads, and each unique nucleotide sequence was defined as a clonotype. MiTCR v1.1 was used to align clonotypes to the IMGT TRBV, TRBD and TRBJ reference segments. The analysis was restricted to V-J combinations with a frequency above 0.0001, which together covered 99% to 99.2% of the repertoires. The TCS score was defined as the ratio of F50 (clonal expansion) to E x V (chaos), calculated using BLOSUM62-based TCRdist between CDR3 peptides within each V-J. Welch's t-statistics and random forest reduced around 550 V-J features to 10 to 15, which were used in a naive Bayes classifier (R e1071). TCRdb took the public reads, trimmed them with fastp at Q25, ran MiXCR for clone calling and kept in-frame beta chains. Identical CDR3 protein sequences are pooled into one entry, listed with their most common genes and DNA. The V and J calls and clone size come from TCRdb's table, not from the authors' own analysis. The sample yields roughly 520,000 distinct CDR3 sequences; roughly 24% were counted once. The ten largest make up approximately 10% of the sample.

This TCR was sampled from a woman between 25 and 40 years old with Graves' ophthalmopathy. Sequencing was performed on blood.

The sequenced DNA is TGTGCCAGCAGCGGGTTTGGGACAGGGGGCTACGGGGAGCTGTTTTTT. This encodes CASSGFGTGGYGELFF. The chain is encoded by TRBV27 joined to TRBJ2-2, with 12 bases aligning to TRBD1. CDR1 MNHEY and CDR2 SMNVEV are derived from the germline V gene (reference sequence). The CDR3 has 16 amino acids, counting the end cysteine and phenylalanine. The DNA shown is the 48-base CDR3, in frame from base 1. After removal of 6 bases from V and 7 bases from J, the junction retains 9 bases not matched to a gene.